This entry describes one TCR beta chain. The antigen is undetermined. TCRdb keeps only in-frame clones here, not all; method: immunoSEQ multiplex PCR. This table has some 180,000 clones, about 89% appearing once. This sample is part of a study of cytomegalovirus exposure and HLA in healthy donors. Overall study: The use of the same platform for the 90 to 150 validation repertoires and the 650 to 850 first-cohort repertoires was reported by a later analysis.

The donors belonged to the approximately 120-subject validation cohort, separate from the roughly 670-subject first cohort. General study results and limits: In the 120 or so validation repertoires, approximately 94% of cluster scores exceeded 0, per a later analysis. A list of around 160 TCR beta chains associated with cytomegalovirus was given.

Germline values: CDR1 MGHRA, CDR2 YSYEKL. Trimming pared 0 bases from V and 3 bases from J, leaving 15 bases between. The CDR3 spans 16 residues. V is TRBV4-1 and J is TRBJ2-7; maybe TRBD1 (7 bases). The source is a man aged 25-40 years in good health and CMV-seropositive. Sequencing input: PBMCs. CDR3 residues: CASSQDRGGGNYEQYF. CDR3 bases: TGCGCCAGCAGCCAAGATCGCGGAGGGGGCAACTACGAGCAGTACTTC.